The 18 T cell receptor beta chains below were found in one sample sequenced in a study of T cells in Graves' hyperthyroidism and ophthalmopathy. From RNA transcripts, TCR beta CDR3 regions were amplified. TCR CDR3 regions were first amplified by RT-PCR with HTBI primers. Each CDR3 protein is one row after TCRdb ran MiXCR on the multiplex PCR reads. Seen here are about 480,000 distinct CDR3 sequences, about 20% observed once, and the top ten hold less than 65%. The sample consisted of blood. The receptors here all came from a woman in her sixties or seventies with Graves' ophthalmopathy.

Details on this clonotype: This may arise from a read error, as a much more abundant clone is one base away. CDR3 sequence reads: CASSSGLAKNYNEQFF. The CDR3 nucleotides are TGTGCCAGTAGTTCGGGACTAGCGAAAAACTACAATGAGCAGTTCTTC. The chain combines TRBV19 with TRBJ2-1; 10 bases line up with TRBD2. The CDR3 is 16 amino acids. J was trimmed by 3 bases and V by 5 bases; bases with no gene match: 7. Germline V gene lookup returns CDR1 LNHDA and CDR2 SQIVND (reference sequence).

This clonotype has ten or more counts. The chain joins TRBV27 to TRBJ2-3; 7 positions match TRBD2. Unmatched junction bases numbered 4, after V lost 2 bases and J lost 2 bases. CDR3 length: 15 amino acids. CDR1 and CDR2 from the germline V gene are MNHEY and SMNVEV (reference sequence). As DNA, the CDR3 is TGTGCCAGCAGTTTAGCGGGAGCTATCACAGATACGCAGTATTTT. Translation gives CASSLAGAITDTQYF.

This clonotype appeared many times. The chain links TRBV6-1 to TRBJ2-1, with D possibly being TRBD2 (5 bases). Germline V gives CDR1 MNHNS, CDR2 SASEGT. Between the trimmed V and J ends, which lost 3 bases and 4 bases, there was a span of 13 bases. CDR3 size: 15 residues. The CDR3 loop reads CASSESGARYNEQFF. The CDR3 nucleotides read TGTGCCAGCAGTGAGAGCGGAGCTCGGTACAATGAGCAGTTCTTC.

The table lists this clonotype with a few counts. An end of the junction differs from the germline gene, which may be a read error. This chain joins TRBV12-3 or TRBV12-4 and TRBJ2-5, with unresolved D. This CDR3 region has 12 residues. The CDR3 nucleotides read TGTGCCAGCAGTTTAGGACCGCTTCACAAGGACTTC. Its protein is CASSLGPLHKDF.

The sample holds many counts of this clonotype. In nucleotides, the CDR3 is TGTGCCAGCAGCCCCCCCGGCCAGATTGAAGCTTTCTTT. Amino acid sequence: CASSPPGQIEAFF. The chain combines TRBV12-3 or TRBV12-4 with TRBJ1-1; D gene unclear. Trimming cost V 6 bases and J 7 bases, with 15 bases left between them. The CDR3 length is 13 residues.

This clonotype was seen many times. The chain links TRBV5-5 to TRBJ1-1, with 7 bases matching TRBD1. The V segment lost 4 bases and the J segment 3 bases; nucleotides outside the gene matches: 6. Germline V gene sequence: CDR1 SGHKS, CDR2 YYEKEE (reference sequence). This CDR3 has 14 amino acids. Written as DNA, the CDR3 is TGTGCCAGCAGCCACCGTGACAGGGACACTGAAGCTTTCTTT. It encodes CASSHRDRDTEAFF.

Comments on this clonotype: The junction departs from the called germline gene at one end, perhaps through a read error. The rearrangement links TRBV2 to TRBJ2-1, with TRBD2 matching over 13 bases. The CDR3 covers 17 residues. Germline lookup yields CDR1 SNHLY and CDR2 FYNNEI. CDR3 nucleotides: TGTGCCAGCAGCAAAAGAAAAGGGACTAGCGGGATCAATGAGCAGTCCTTC. This codes for CASSKRKGTSGINEQSF.

The chain links TRBV7-3 to TRBJ2-3; possible D gene TRBD2, 6 bases. Germline CDR1 and CDR2: SGHTA and FQGTGA. The CDR3 runs 17 residues. Trimming stripped 5 bases from V and 6 bases from J, with 24 bases between. DNA for the CDR3: TGTGCCAGCAGCCCCCACCGCCTCCTAACTAGCTCCGATACGCAGTATTTT. Amino acid sequence: CASSPHRLLTSSDTQYF.

The chain couples TRBV20-1 to TRBJ2-3; 12 bases map to TRBD2. The CDR3 is 19 residues long. V dropped 0 bases and J dropped 4; count of bases not matched to a gene: 14. The V gene's germline CDR1 is DFQATT and CDR2 SNEGSKA (reference sequence). The CDR3 DNA follows: TGCAGTGCTAGAGATCTGGAGCTAGCGGGAGGGCCTTCGTCAGATACGCAGTATTTT. This codes for CSARDLELAGGPSSDTQYF.

This chain links TRBV6-4 with TRBJ2-1; D gene unclear. Germline loops: CDR1 MRHNA, CDR2 SNTAGT. V was trimmed by 0 bases and J by 6 bases, leaving 12 bases between them. CDR3 length: 15 amino acids. DNA of the CDR3: TGTGCCAGCAGTGACTCGTCCGACGGGCCCAATGAGCAGTTCTTC. This gives the protein CASSDSSDGPNEQFF.

V and J are TRBV6-1 and TRBJ2-7, with 13 bases lining up with TRBD2. Germline-derived CDR1 and CDR2 are MNHNS and SASEGT. The CDR3 runs to 15 residues. The V and J ends lost 5 bases and 3 bases, in that order; junction bases with no gene match: 4. CDR3 sequence reads: CASSKRTSGSYEQYF. In DNA form, the CDR3 reads TGTGCCAGCAGTAAACGGACTAGCGGGAGCTACGAGCAGTACTTC.

The rearrangement links TRBV5-1 to TRBJ1-4; D remains ambiguous. The CDR3 is 16 residues long. Trimming removed 2 bases at V and 0 bases at J, with 11 bases between. Per the germline V gene, CDR1 is SGHRS and CDR2 is YFSETQ. The CDR3 nucleotides are TGCGCCAGCAGCTTCGGGAGTCGGACAACTAATGAAAAACTGTTTTTT. Translated, it gives CASSFGSRTTNEKLFF.

The chain carries TRBV10-3 and TRBJ2-5; 11 nucleotides align to TRBD1. The CDR3 loop spans 14 amino acids. CDR1 ENHRY and CDR2 SYGVKD come from the germline V gene. Germline trimming cut 7 bases from V and 4 bases from J; bases unmatched to any gene: 5. The DNA of the CDR3 is TGTGCCATCACGCCGGGACAGGGGGTAGAGACCCAGTACTTC. Protein sequence: CAITPGQGVETQYF.

At least ten counts were recorded for this clonotype. The gene calls are TRBV28 and TRBJ2-5; D call uncertain. The V gene's germline CDR1 is MDHEN and CDR2 SYDVKM. CDR3 length equals 14 residues. V lost 4 bases to trimming and J lost 4 bases, with 13 bases between them. In DNA form, the CDR3 reads TGTGCCAGCAGTTCTGGAGCCAGGCGAGAGACCCAGTACTTC. Amino acid sequence: CASSSGARRETQYF.

In this sample, this clonotype turned up many times. The gene calls are TRBV30 and TRBJ1-1; no clear D gene. V was trimmed by 8 bases and J by 1 base, leaving 17 bases between them. The CDR3 length is 14 residues. Germline V gene data show CDR1 as GTSNPN and CDR2 as SVGIG (reference sequence). The CDR3 bases are TGTGCCCTACAACCACTAGTGACGAACACTGAAGCTTTCTTT. Translation gives CALQPLVTNTEAFF.

This sequence joins TRBV20-1 and TRBJ2-3; 8 bases fit TRBD1. The CDR3 totals 14 residues. Germline V CDR1 and CDR2: DFQATT, SNEGSKA (reference sequence). The V gene end was trimmed by 2 bases and the J gene end by 5 bases; junction bases not matched to a gene: 6. The CDR3 loop is CSARLGRGQDTQYF. Written as DNA, the CDR3 is TGCAGTGCTAGACTTGGCAGGGGGCAAGATACGCAGTATTTT.

This chain uses TRBV28 with TRBJ1-5; D might be TRBD1 (5 bases). This CDR3 is built from 13 residues. Looked up from germline, CDR1 is MDHEN and CDR2 is SYDVKM. The V end lost 6 bases, the J end lost 3 bases, and 9 bases lay between the germline ends. CDR3 region: CASRTAHNQPQHF. In DNA form, the CDR3 reads TGTGCCAGCAGGACAGCCCACAATCAGCCCCAGCATTTT. Looking up the rest from reference TRBV28 and TRBJ1-5 gives the full variable domain: DVKVTQSSRYLVKRTGEKVFLECVQDMDHENMFWYRQDPGLGLRLIYFSYDVKMKEKGDIPEGYSVSREKKERFSLILESASTNQTSMYLCASRTAHNQPQHFGDGTRLSIL.

This clonotype was picked up a small number of times. This chain joins TRBV7-3 and TRBJ2-7; D may be TRBD2 (5 bases). V gave up 3 bases and J gave up 4 bases, with 16 bases separating them. The germline CDR1 and CDR2 sequences are SGHTA and FQGTGA. The CDR3 length is 15 residues. The CDR3 sequence is CASSLRGLEGYEQYF. CDR3 DNA sequence: TGTGCCAGCAGCTTGCGCGGACTCGAGGGATACGAGCAGTACTTC.